These 22 T cell receptor beta chains came from one sample sequenced in a study of early T cells in non-severe SARS-CoV-2 infection. MiXCR was run by TCRdb on the 5' RACE reads, yielding one entry per CDR3 protein. The sample holds tens of thousands of distinct CDR3 sequences, approximately 8% seen once. Sequenced here: whole blood, sampled at baseline. Receptors originate from an adult who was a healthcare worker with PCR-confirmed SARS-CoV-2 infection or an uninfected control (not recorded which).

This clonotype came up a few times. The chain links TRBV20-1 to TRBJ2-5; TRBD1 matches 8 bases. V dropped 3 bases and J dropped 4; count of bases not matched to a gene: 4. The germline gives CDR1 DFQATT, CDR2 SNEGSKA (reference sequence). CDR3 length equals 13 residues. The CDR3 loop is CSARDRAPETQYF. The CDR3, as DNA: TGCAGTGCTAGGGACAGGGCCCCAGAGACCCAGTACTTC.

Many counts were recorded for this clonotype. This chain uses TRBV20-1 with TRBJ2-7; 10 bases are a match to TRBD1. CDR3 length: 13 residues. Trimming took 6 bases from V and 3 from J; bases not matched to a gene: 5. The germline V gene encodes CDR1 DFQATT and CDR2 SNEGSKA (reference sequence). The CDR3 loop reads CSAKWTGGYEQYF. The CDR3 nucleotides read TGCAGTGCGAAATGGACAGGGGGCTACGAGCAGTACTTC.

This clonotype appeared a few times. The chain combines TRBV19 with TRBJ2-2; 8 positions agree with TRBD1. The CDR3 loop spans 14 amino acids. Germline-derived CDR1 and CDR2 are LNHDA and SQIVND (reference sequence). The V and J ends lost 7 bases and 5 bases, in that order; junction bases with no gene match: 6. For the CDR3, the DNA is TGTGCCAGTAATGGCAGGGGGCGGACCGGGGAGCTGTTTTTT. It yields the protein CASNGRGRTGELFF.

The chain links TRBV19 to TRBJ2-1, with D perhaps assigned TRBD1 or TRBD2 (6 bases each). CDR1 and CDR2 (germline): LNHDA, SQIVND (reference sequence). Trimming left V 0 bases short and J 5 bases short, with 8 bases between. This CDR3 comprises 14 residues. CDR3 DNA: TGTGCCAGTAGTATAGATCGGGGGCACAATGAGCAGTTCTTC. This translates into CASSIDRGHNEQFF.

This chain links TRBV4-1 with TRBJ2-3; a weak D match, TRBD1 (6 bases). V was trimmed by 4 bases and J by 2 bases, leaving 13 bases between them. CDR1 and CDR2 from the germline V gene are MGHRA and YSYEKL. The CDR3 length is 15 residues. The CDR3 loop is CASSRSGGSTDTQYF. The CDR3 nucleotides read TGCGCCAGCAGCCGTAGTGGGGGCTCCACAGATACGCAGTATTTT.

CDR3 amino acids: CAWSPLRGRQFF. Here the CDR3 DNA reads TGTGCCTGGAGCCCTCTTAGGGGGAGGCAGTTCTTC. The chain links TRBV30 to TRBJ2-1; tentative D call: TRBD1 (6 bases). The CDR3 is made up of 12 amino acids. Germline CDR1 GTSNPN, CDR2 SVGIG (reference sequence). V lost 3 bases and J 12 bases, leaving 15 bases between the germline ends. The full variable domain, rest sourced from reference TRBV30 and TRBJ2-1, is SQTIHQWPATLVQPVGSPLSLECTVEGTSNPNLYWYRQAAGRGLQLLFYSVGIGQISSEVPQNLSASRPQDRQFILSSKKLLLSDSGFYLCAWSPLRGRQFFGPGTRLTVL.

The rearrangement links TRBV7-3 to TRBJ2-1, with D possibly matching TRBD2 (6 bases). Trimming removed 2 bases from V and 7 bases from J, with 15 bases in between. This CDR3 is 15 amino acids long. Germline V gene sequence: CDR1 SGHTA, CDR2 FQGTGA. As DNA, the CDR3 is TGTGCCAGCAGCTTATTCGGGGGAACCCTAAATGAGCAGTTCTTC. This encodes CASSLFGGTLNEQFF.

This chain joins TRBV7-2 and TRBJ1-1, with 9 positions matching TRBD1. The trim removed 2 bases at V and 9 bases at J, leaving 4 bases unmatched. Germline CDR1 reads SGHTA; CDR2 reads FQGNSA. The CDR3 has 13 amino acids. The CDR3 sequence is CASSLFGTGKAFF. The CDR3 DNA follows: TGTGCCAGCAGCTTATTTGGGACAGGGAAAGCTTTCTTT.

This chain links TRBV7-8 with TRBJ2-3; no clear D. Trimming removed 5 bases from V and 10 bases from J, with 13 bases in between. Germline V lookup: CDR1 SGHVS, CDR2 FQNEAQ. The CDR3 spans 12 residues. CDR3 nucleotide sequence: TGTGCCAGCAGCCCTTGGCGGACGGCGCAGTATTTT. Its protein product is CASSPWRTAQYF.

The sample holds many counts of this clonotype. The chain recombines TRBV20-1 with TRBJ1-1; D gene ambiguous. From germline, CDR1 is DFQATT and CDR2 SNEGSKA (reference sequence). This CDR3 is 15 amino acids long. V was shortened by 8 bases and J by 0 bases, with 19 bases between the two germline ends. CDR3 sequence (DNA): TGCAGTCCCCACCCGGGCAGCCTAATGAACACTGAAGCTTTCTTT. Translating gives CSPHPGSLMNTEAFF.

This chain joins TRBV7-9 and TRBJ1-5, with D possibly being TRBD1 (5 bases). This CDR3 has 13 amino acids. Trimming shortened V by 1 base and J by 7 bases, and 8 bases separated the two germline ends. Germline-derived CDR1 and CDR2 are SEHNR and FQNEAQ (reference sequence). Here the CDR3 reads CASSLDRLQPQHF. The CDR3 bases are TGTGCCAGCAGCTTAGACAGGTTACAGCCCCAGCATTTT. Looking up the rest from reference TRBV7-9 and TRBJ1-5 gives the full variable domain: DTGVSQNPRHKITKRGQNVTFRCDPISEHNRLYWYRQTLGQGPEFLTYFQNEAQLEKSRLLSDRFSAERPKGSFSTLEIQRTEQGDSAMYLCASSLDRLQPQHFGDGTRLSIL.

The rearrangement links TRBV30 to TRBJ1-1; D is ambiguous. The V end was cut by 2 bases, the J end by 5 bases, with 21 bases between. The germline CDR1 and CDR2 sequences are GTSNPN and SVGIG (reference sequence). The CDR3 contains 16 residues. This CDR3 is CAWSTPEEAVRTEAFF. Written as DNA, the CDR3 is TGTGCCTGGAGTACCCCTGAGGAGGCCGTCCGGACTGAAGCTTTCTTT.

The chain recombines TRBV6-2 or TRBV6-3 with TRBJ2-7; D may be TRBD2 (6 bases). Trimming removed 8 bases from V and 2 bases from J, with 16 bases in between. Per the germline V gene, CDR1 is MNHEY and CDR2 is SVGEGT. This CDR3 is built from 14 residues. The CDR3 is CASAEIGSTYEQYF. CDR3 DNA sequence: TGTGCCAGCGCAGAGATCGGGAGCACCTACGAGCAGTACTTC.

V and J are TRBV19 and TRBJ2-7; 7 nucleotides align to TRBD2. The CDR3 spans 16 residues. From germline, CDR1 is LNHDA and CDR2 SQIVND (reference sequence). The V gene end was trimmed by 6 bases and the J gene end by 8 bases; junction bases not matched to a gene: 19. The CDR3 DNA reads as TGTGCCAGTAGCCCCACCGGGTTCGGGTTGGGAGGGCAGCAGTACTTC. The encoded protein is CASSPTGFGLGGQQYF.

This clonotype showed up just a few times. The chain employs TRBV27 and TRBJ1-6; 8 positions agree with TRBD1. Germline CDR1 is MNHEY and CDR2 is SMNVEV (reference sequence). J lost 1 base, V lost 8 bases, and 4 bases had no gene match. This CDR3 comprises 15 residues. Here the CDR3 DNA reads TGTGCCAGCGGACAGGGATTGTCCTATAATTCACCCCTCCACTTT. Its protein is CASGQGLSYNSPLHF.

This clonotype was picked up many times. CDR3 in DNA: TGTGCCAGCAGCACTGGCGGGAACATTCAGTACTTC. It is translated as CASSTGGNIQYF. V is TRBV21-1 and J is TRBJ2-4; TRBD2 is the table's D call and was not checked against the DNA. TRBV21-1 is noted as a pseudogene. CDR3 length: 12 residues.

The V call is TRBV15, the J call TRBJ2-3, with 10 bases matching TRBD2. Per germline, CDR1 LNHNV and CDR2 YYDKDF (reference sequence). This CDR3 comprises 19 residues. V lost 1 base to trimming and J lost 2 bases; unmatched junction nucleotides: 12. As DNA, the CDR3 is TGTGCCACCAGCAGAGCGGGACTAGCGAGGGTATTGCCCACAGATACGCAGTATTTT. It is translated as CATSRAGLARVLPTDTQYF. Variable domain in full (rest from reference TRBV15 and TRBJ2-3): DAMVIQNPRYQVTQFGKPVTLSCSQTLNHNVMYWYQQKSSQAPKLLFHYYDKDFNNEADTPDNFQSRRPNTSFCFLDIRSPGLGDTAMYLCATSRAGLARVLPTDTQYFGPGTRLTVL.

This clonotype has more than one count but fewer than ten. The genes are TRBV6-1 and TRBJ2-7; 8 bases agree with TRBD2. The ends lost 1 base at V and 2 bases at J; junction bases unmatched: 4. The CDR3 runs 15 residues. The germline V gene has CDR1 MNHNS and CDR2 SASEGT. The CDR3 reads CASSEDGGATYEQYF. DNA for the CDR3: TGTGCCAGCAGTGAAGACGGGGGGGCGACCTACGAGCAGTACTTC.

This clonotype was counted between two and nine times. This chain links TRBV19 with TRBJ2-4; no definite D call. Germline V gives CDR1 LNHDA, CDR2 SQIVND (reference sequence). The CDR3 has 13 residues. Trimming left V 3 bases short and J 7 bases short, with 10 bases between. CDR3 protein: CASSIGQWNIQYF. The CDR3 DNA sequence: TGTGCCAGTAGTATTGGGCAATGGAACATTCAGTACTTC. Using reference TRBV19 and TRBJ2-4 for the parts outside the CDR3, the full variable domain is DGGITQSPKYLFRKEGQNVTLSCEQNLNHDAMYWYRQDPGQGLRLIYYSQIVNDFQKGDIAEGYSVSREKKESFPLTVTSAQKNPTAFYLCASSIGQWNIQYFGAGTRLSVL.

This clonotype was recorded a few times. The genes are TRBV18 and TRBJ1-5; D is ambiguous. CDR1 and CDR2 (germline): KGHSH, LQKENI. The CDR3 sequence is 14 residues long. V was cut by 3 bases and J by 0 bases, with 6 bases left in between. CDR3 in DNA: TGTGCCAGCTCACCTCCCTATAGCAATCAGCCCCAGCATTTT. As protein: CASSPPYSNQPQHF.

This clonotype has ten or more counts. This sequence joins TRBV5-1 and TRBJ2-7; D unresolved. Germline CDR1 reads SGHRS; CDR2 reads YFSETQ. V was pared by 4 bases and J by 5 bases, with 13 bases between. The CDR3 is 13 amino acids. CDR3 sequence reads: CASSPWKTHEQYF. The CDR3, as DNA: TGCGCCAGCAGCCCTTGGAAGACCCACGAGCAGTACTTC.

In this sample, this clonotype turned up a few times. The gene calls are TRBV4-1 and TRBJ2-1; a weak D match, TRBD2 (6 bases). Germline CDR1 and CDR2: MGHRA and YSYEKL. CDR3 length: 14 amino acids. V lost 5 bases, J lost 8 bases, and 16 bases lay in between. The CDR3 sequence is CASSWKLGGDEQFF. The CDR3 nucleotides are TGCGCCAGCAGCTGGAAGTTAGGAGGGGATGAGCAGTTCTTC.